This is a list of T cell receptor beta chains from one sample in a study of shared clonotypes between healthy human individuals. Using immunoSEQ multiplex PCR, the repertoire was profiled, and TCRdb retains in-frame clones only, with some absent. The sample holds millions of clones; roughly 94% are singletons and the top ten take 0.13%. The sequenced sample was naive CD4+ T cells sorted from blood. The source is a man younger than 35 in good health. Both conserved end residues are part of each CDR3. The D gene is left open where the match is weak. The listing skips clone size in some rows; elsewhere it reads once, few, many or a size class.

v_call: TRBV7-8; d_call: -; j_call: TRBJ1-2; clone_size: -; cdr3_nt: TGTGCCAGCAGCTTAAGTCAGAGCTATGGCTACACCTTC; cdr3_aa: CASSLSQSYGYTF
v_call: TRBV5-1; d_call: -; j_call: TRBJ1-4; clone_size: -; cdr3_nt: TGCGCCAGCAGCTTAGGGCAGCTCGAAAAACTGTTTTTT; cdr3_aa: CASSLGQLEKLFF
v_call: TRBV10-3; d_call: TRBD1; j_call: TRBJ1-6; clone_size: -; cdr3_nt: TGTGCCATCAGCCCCGGGACAGAGCGTTATTCACCCCTCCACTTT; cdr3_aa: CAISPGTERYSPLHF
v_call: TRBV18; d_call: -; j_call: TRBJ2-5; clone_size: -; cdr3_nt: TGTGCCAGCTCACCGGCGGGAAGGGGGGAGACCCAGTACTTC; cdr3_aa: CASSPAGRGETQYF
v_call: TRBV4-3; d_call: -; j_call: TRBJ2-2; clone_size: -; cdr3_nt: TGCGCCAGCAGCCTGGATAGCGGAACGAACACCGGGGAGCTGTTTTTT; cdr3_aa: CASSLDSGTNTGELFF
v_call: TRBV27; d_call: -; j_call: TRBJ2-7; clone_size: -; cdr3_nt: TGTGCCAGCCGGAAGGGAGGCGAGCAGTACTTC; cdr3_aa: CASRKGGEQYF
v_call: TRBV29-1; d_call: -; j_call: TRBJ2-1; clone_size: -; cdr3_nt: TGCAGCGTTGAGCTAGGAGCCTCCAATGAGCAGTTCTTC; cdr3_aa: CSVELGASNEQFF
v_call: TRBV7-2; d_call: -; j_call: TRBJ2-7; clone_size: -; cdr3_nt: TGTGCCAGCAGCCCCATCACCAGGCTTTCCTCCTACGAGCAGTACTTC; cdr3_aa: CASSPITRLSSYEQYF
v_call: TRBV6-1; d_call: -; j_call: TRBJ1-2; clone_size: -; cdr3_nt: TGTGCCACCCGTGATAACAGACACAACTATGGCTACACCTTC; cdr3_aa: CATRDNRHNYGYTF
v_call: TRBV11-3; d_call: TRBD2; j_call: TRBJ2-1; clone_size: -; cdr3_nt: TGTGCCAGCAGCTTAGTTTCGGCTAGCGGCAATGAGCAGTTCTTC; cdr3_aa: CASSLVSASGNEQFF
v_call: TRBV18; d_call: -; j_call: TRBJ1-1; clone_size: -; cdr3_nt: TGTGCCAGCTCACCACCCCAAACCCGGAACACTGAAGCTTTCTTT; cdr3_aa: CASSPPQTRNTEAFF
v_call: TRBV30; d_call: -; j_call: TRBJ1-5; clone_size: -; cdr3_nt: TGTGCCTGGAACACAGGCTTGGGGACCCAGCATTTT; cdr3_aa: CAWNTGLGTQHF
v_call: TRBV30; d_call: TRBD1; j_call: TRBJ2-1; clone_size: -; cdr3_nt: TGTGCCTGGAATGGACCGACAGGGCCCCCCTACAATGAGCAGTTCTTC; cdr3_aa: CAWNGPTGPPYNEQFF
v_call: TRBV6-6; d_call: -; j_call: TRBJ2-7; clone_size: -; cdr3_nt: TGTGCCAGCAGTGACCGTGGGAAGCAGTACTTC; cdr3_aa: CASSDRGKQYF
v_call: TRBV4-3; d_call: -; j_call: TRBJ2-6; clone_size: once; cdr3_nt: TGCGCCAGCAGCCAAGATCTCGGAGGGGCCAACGTCCTGACTTTC; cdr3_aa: CASSQDLGGANVLTF
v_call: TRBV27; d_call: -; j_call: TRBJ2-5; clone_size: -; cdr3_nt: TGTGCCAGCAGTTTTCGGGGCCGTGAGACCCAGTACTTC; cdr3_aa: CASSFRGRETQYF
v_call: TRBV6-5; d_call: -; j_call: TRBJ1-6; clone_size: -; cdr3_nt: TGTGCCAGCAGTTACGGTGGATTTGGTAATTCACCCCTCCACTTT; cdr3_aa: CASSYGGFGNSPLHF
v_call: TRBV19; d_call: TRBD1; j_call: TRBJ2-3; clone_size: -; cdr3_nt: TGTGCCAGTAGTATAGGGGGACAGGGGGTAGATACGCAGTATTTT; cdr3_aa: CASSIGGQGVDTQYF
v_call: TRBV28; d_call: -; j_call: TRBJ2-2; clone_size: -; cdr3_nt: TGTGCCAGCGGCAGAAGCACCGGGGAGCTGTTTTTT; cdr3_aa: CASGRSTGELFF
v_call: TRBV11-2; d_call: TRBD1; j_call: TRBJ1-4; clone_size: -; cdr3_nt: TGTGCCAGCAGCTTAGACGGGACAGCAAATGAAAAACTGTTTTTT; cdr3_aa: CASSLDGTANEKLFF
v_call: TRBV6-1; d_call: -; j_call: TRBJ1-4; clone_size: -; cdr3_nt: TGTGCCAGCACTTCTGACACGAATGAAAAACTGTTTTTT; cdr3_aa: CASTSDTNEKLFF
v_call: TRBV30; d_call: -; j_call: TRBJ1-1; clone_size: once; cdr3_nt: TGTGCCTGGGCGAGCAAGTTTATGAACACTGAAGCTTTCTTT; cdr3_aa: CAWASKFMNTEAFF
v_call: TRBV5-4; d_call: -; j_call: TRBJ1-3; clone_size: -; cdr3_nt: TGTGCCAGCAGCTCTTATACAGGGAGCTCTGGAAACACCATATATTTT; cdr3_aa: CASSSYTGSSGNTIYF
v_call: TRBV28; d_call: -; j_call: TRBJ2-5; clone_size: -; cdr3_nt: TGTGCCAGCAGCCCAGGAGGACCCCAGTACTTC; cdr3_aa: CASSPGGPQYF
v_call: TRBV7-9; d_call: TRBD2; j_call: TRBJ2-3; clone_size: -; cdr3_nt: TGTGCCAGCAGCTTGGGGACTAGCGGGACAGATACGCAGTATTTT; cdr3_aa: CASSLGTSGTDTQYF
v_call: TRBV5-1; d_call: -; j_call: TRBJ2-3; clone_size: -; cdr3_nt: TGCGCCAGCAGACTAACTAGCACAGATACGCAGTATTTT; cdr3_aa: CASRLTSTDTQYF
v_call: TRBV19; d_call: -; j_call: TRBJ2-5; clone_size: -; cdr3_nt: TGTGCCACCCAAATTGGGCCTGGAGGTGAGACCCAGTACTTC; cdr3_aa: CATQIGPGGETQYF
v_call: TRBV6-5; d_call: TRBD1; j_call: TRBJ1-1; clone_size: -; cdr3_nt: TGTGCCAGCAGTTACTTACAGGGGGACACTGAAGCTTTCTTT; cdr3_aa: CASSYLQGDTEAFF
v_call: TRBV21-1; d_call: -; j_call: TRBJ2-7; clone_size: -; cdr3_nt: TGTGCCAGCAGCAAAATTACCCCAGACGAGCAGTACTTC; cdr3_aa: CASSKITPDEQYF
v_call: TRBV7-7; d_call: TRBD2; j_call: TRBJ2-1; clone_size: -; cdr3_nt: TGTGCTAGCAGCTTCTTACCCGGGACTAGCGGGAGATCGGGCTACAATGAGCAGTTCTTC; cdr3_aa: CASSFLPGTSGRSGYNEQFF
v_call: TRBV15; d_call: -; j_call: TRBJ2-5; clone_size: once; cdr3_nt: TGTGCCACCAGCAGAGATGGGGGGCCGGAGACCCAGTACTTC; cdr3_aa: CATSRDGGPETQYF
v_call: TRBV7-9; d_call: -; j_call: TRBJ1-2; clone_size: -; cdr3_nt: TGTGCCAGCAGCCCCTGGGCGGGGGAGGGCTTCTATGGCTACACCTTC; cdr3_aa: CASSPWAGEGFYGYTF